This T cell receptor (beta chain) appears in the sequencing data of a study of shared clonotypes between healthy human individuals. Naive CD8 isolation took CD45RO-negative cells positively selected for CCR7 and excluded terminally differentiated effector memory CD45RA+ cells. Profiled with immunoSEQ multiplex PCR; TCRdb holds only in-frame clones, not every one. In the table there are 550,000 to 750,000 clones, 95% to 96% of which are singletons. Findings of the study overall: How much donors shared clonotypes was expected to be affected by sequencing depth. Non-shared clonotypes displayed generation probabilities falling below those of clonotypes present in all four donors. Despite large depth, sorted-subset datasets appeared incompletely sequenced. Sampling used blood alone; tissue repertoires probably differ.

This clone showed up just once. Its antigen is unknown. The source material was naive CD8+ T cells sorted from blood. The receptor comes from a woman aged 25 to 39 in good health.

Written as DNA, the CDR3 is TGTGCCAGCAGCTTATGGACAGGGGGCAACGGGGAGCTGTTTTTT. The encoded protein is CASSLWTGGNGELFF. The chain combines TRBV7-6 with TRBJ2-2, with 11 bases fitting TRBD1. V lost 2 bases and J lost 7; bases outside the gene matches: 3. The CDR3 extends over 15 amino acids. Germline CDR1 reads SGHVS; CDR2 reads FNYEAQ.